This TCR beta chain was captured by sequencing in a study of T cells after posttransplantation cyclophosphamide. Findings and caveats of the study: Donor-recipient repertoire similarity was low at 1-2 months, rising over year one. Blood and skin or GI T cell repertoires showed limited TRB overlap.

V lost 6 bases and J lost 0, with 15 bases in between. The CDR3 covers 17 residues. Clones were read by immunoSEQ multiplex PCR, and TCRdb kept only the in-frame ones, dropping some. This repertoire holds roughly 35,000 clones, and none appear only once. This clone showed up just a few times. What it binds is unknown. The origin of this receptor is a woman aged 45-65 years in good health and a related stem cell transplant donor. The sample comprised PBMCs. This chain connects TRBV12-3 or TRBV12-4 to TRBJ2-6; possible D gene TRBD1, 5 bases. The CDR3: CASSPDSSVSGANVLTF. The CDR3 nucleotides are TGTGCCAGCAGCCCTGACAGTTCTGTCTCTGGGGCCAACGTCCTGACTTTC.